This TCR beta chain was captured by sequencing in a study of vaccination effects on CD4 cells after COVID-19. Remarks on this clone: Its antigen is currently unknown.

Pools of viral peptides were used by the ViraFEST assay to expand antigen-specific CD4+ T cells ahead of sequencing. Investigators separated out CD4+ T cells once around nine days of culture had passed. Every participant took two doses of the BNT162b2 or mRNA-1273 vaccine. On days 3 and 7, fresh IL-2 medium replaced half the medium. This CDR3 contains 12 residues. Germline loops: CDR1 LNHDA, CDR2 SQIVND (reference sequence). V dropped 9 bases and J dropped 5; count of bases not matched to a gene: 2. Study-level results: Late post-vaccination samples showed marked contraction of infection- and vaccine-induced clones. Within healthy vaccinees, only 1 of 255 vaccine-induced clones displayed cross-reactivity with common cold coronaviruses. Relatively few convalescent patients took part in the study, which had no early post-infection timepoints.

Produced via immunoSEQ multiplex PCR; TCRdb's table is partial and in-frame only. The sample lists more than 20,000 clones, around 69% occurring once. The V call is TRBV19, the J call TRBJ2-1; TRBD1 agrees at 9 bases. The clonotype comes from a human donor who received a COVID-19 vaccine. The material sequenced was CD4+ T cells from PBMCs cultured with HCoV-229E spike peptides, taken after COVID-19 vaccination. The CDR3 coding sequence is TGTGCCAGCGGGGACAGGGACAATGAGCAGTTCTTC. Translating it yields CASGDRDNEQFF.